Detailed here is one T cell receptor beta chain. The table lists this clonotype with a few counts. Its antigen is unknown. No quality values exist for individual bases; no much larger clone is one base distant. There are 14 amino acids in the CDR3, from cysteine to phenylalanine inclusive. Only the CDR3 DNA stays, 42 bases, in frame from base 1. Trimming leaves V shorter by 5 bases and J shorter by 5 bases, with the junction holding 5 bases beyond the gene matches. CDR1 and CDR2, looked up from the germline V gene (reference sequence), are SEHNR and FQNEAQ. These data are taken from a study of T cell repertoires in cytomegalovirus infection (dated by TCRdb to 2018 to 2020). Some background on the complete study: The HLA type of each donor mattered for the analysis, because public TCR beta signatures pointed to carriage of CMV infection along with the matching HLA type. What the authors observed across the whole study: Carriers of CMV infection plus the relevant HLA type were discriminated by the cumulative frequency of public TCR beta family members in the study cohort and in an independent roughly 320-donor cohort. In the ex vivo response, HLA-C-restricted CMV-specific TCR beta clonotypes were dominant, and in two of eight donors the single most frequent clonotype came from this HLA-C-restricted group.

Sequencing relied on an Illumina HiSeq 1500. Clones were called with MiXCR by TCRdb after fastp trimmed the public reads at Q25, and only in-frame beta chains were retained. Duplicate CDR3 protein sequences are folded into a single record with the most common DNA and genes. The sample has roughly 150,000 distinct CDR3 sequences on record, roughly a sixth of them singletons. The ten top clones hold approximately 18% of the sample. The sequenced sample was CD8+ T cells from PBMCs. The receptor was derived from a human donor in good health (CMV status not recorded). Some clones in this sample may be carry-over from other donors' samples. The rearranged segments are TRBV7-9 and TRBJ2-1, and TRBD1 matches 8 of the central bases. DNA sequence: TGTGCCAGCAGCACTCCGGGACAGGACAATGAGCAGTTCTTC. Its amino acids are CASSTPGQDNEQFF.